The source of this TCR beta chain is a study of blood T cell repertoires in COVID-19. Clones were read by immunoSEQ multiplex PCR, and TCRdb kept only the in-frame ones, dropping some. In the table there are about 85,000 clones, over 85% of which are singletons. Germline CDR1 is MDHEN and CDR2 is SYDVKM. V gave up 4 bases and J gave up 7 bases; unmatched junction bases: 6. CDR3 length: 15 amino acids. Sequenced material: peripheral blood. This chain connects TRBV28 to TRBJ2-1; 11 bases are shared with TRBD2. The sequence was obtained from a man in his forties or fifties with acute or convalescent COVID-19. In DNA form, the CDR3 reads TGTGCCAGCAGTTCCCGGGCTAGCGGGAGGAATGAGCAGTTCTTC. It codes for CASSSRASGRNEQFF.